The source of this T cell receptor (beta chain) is a study of shared clonotypes between healthy human individuals. About this clone itself: Its antigen is unknown.

Original processing notes: Filtering differed, since immunoSEQ gave only junction sequences and no quality scores. Some clones are missing from TCRdb's copy, which holds only in-frame ones; the method was immunoSEQ multiplex PCR. V, J and clone size derive from that table, while D and trimming were established from the DNA sequence. The table records about 2,200,000 clones, 85% to 95% of them present only once. Whole-study findings and limits: With a few donors compared, roughly 5% of naive CD4 clonotypes were shared. Sampling included only blood; tissue repertoires likely differ.

The naive CD8 population came from CD45RO-negative cells selected for CCR7, without terminally differentiated effector memory CD45RA+ cells. The sequence was obtained from a man between 18 and 29 years old in good health. Some clones in this sample may be carry-over from other donors' samples. Sequencing was performed on naive CD8+ T cells from PBMCs.

CDR3 sequence (DNA): TGCAGCGCACCGGGACAGGGACTGGATGAGCAGTTCTTC. Its translation: CSAPGQGLDEQFF. The chain recombines TRBV29-1 with TRBJ2-1, with 9 bases matching TRBD1. The germline V gene has CDR1 SQVTM and CDR2 ANQGSEA. The CDR3 contains 13 residues. V gave up 7 bases and J gave up 8 bases; unmatched junction bases: 9.